Following are 5 T cell receptor beta chains from one sample sequenced in a study of blood T cells in healthy people across ages (dated by TCRdb to the mid-2010s). Receptor libraries were prepared by 5' RACE. Sequencing was performed on an Illumina HiSeq 2500. A second about 7 to 12 cycle PCR used a sample-barcoded 5' primer and a J-beta primer mix. TCRdb handled the public reads itself, with Q25 trimming in fastp and clone calling in MiXCR, and kept productive beta chains. Records with the same CDR3 protein are collapsed into one entry carrying the most frequent genes and DNA. The sample table shows about 1,500,000 distinct CDR3 sequences, and 28% are seen once. Jointly, the top ten make up more than 6% of the sample. Sequenced input: blood. These receptors originate from a woman aged 25 to 39 in good health.

This clonotype was seen many times. This chain joins TRBV5-6 and TRBJ2-3; D possibly corresponds to TRBD1 (6 bases). In germline, CDR1 is SGHDT, CDR2 YYEEEE. Trimming left V 0 bases short and J 2 bases short, with 10 bases between. This CDR3 has 15 amino acids. CDR3 nucleotide sequence: TGTGCCAGCAGCTTGGTGTACAGGGACACAGATACGCAGTATTTT. This translates into CASSLVYRDTDTQYF.

This clonotype came up many times. At one end, the junction sequence differs from germline, possibly due to a read error. The chain is built from TRBV3-1 and TRBJ2-7; possible D gene TRBD2, 5 bases. The CDR3 is 15 amino acids. Germline V lookup: CDR1 LGHDT, CDR2 YNNKEL (reference sequence). CDR3 sequence reads: CASSQESGSSYEQYF. The CDR3 bases are TGCGCCAGCAGCCAAGAGTCGGGGAGCTCCTACGAGCAGTACTTC.

The chain combines TRBV25-1 with TRBJ2-2; no clear D gene. V was clipped by 3 bases and J by 3 bases, with 11 bases between them. CDR3 length: 15 amino acids. Germline V CDR1 and CDR2: MGHDK, SYGVNS. CDR3 in amino acids: CASSDAGRDTGELFF. Written as DNA, the CDR3 is TGTGCCAGCAGTGACGCTGGGCGAGACACCGGGGAGCTGTTTTTT.

This clonotype was recorded a few times. This could be a read error, since a much larger clone is one nucleotide away. This chain connects TRBV6-6 to TRBJ2-1; 7 positions match TRBD2. The closer fit of TRBJ2-7 to the DNA end suggests the J call may be wrong. Germline values: CDR1 MNHNY, CDR2 SVGAGI (reference sequence). The CDR3 sequence is 15 residues long. CDR3: CASSRQMRENNEQYF. In nucleotides, the CDR3 is TGTGCCAGCAGCCGGCAAATGCGGGAGAACAATGAGCAGTACTTC.

The chain employs TRBV7-9 and TRBJ2-1; 7 bases align to TRBD2. Per germline, CDR1 SEHNR and CDR2 FQNEAQ (reference sequence). This CDR3 region has 16 residues. Trimming removed 5 bases from V and 8 bases from J; junction bases left unmatched: 15. For the CDR3, the DNA is TGTGCCAGCAGCCCAGGAGGGACGGGAGGCCCGGATGAGCAGTTCTTC. It encodes CASSPGGTGGPDEQFF.